This TCR beta chain was sequenced during a study of T cells in women clearing cervical HPV infection. From germline, CDR1 is LGHNA and CDR2 YNFKEQ. The CDR3 is made up of 14 amino acids. Trimming stripped 1 base from V and 2 bases from J, with 6 bases between. Each participant carried one incident cervical HPV16 infection only. Produced via immunoSEQ multiplex PCR; TCRdb's table is partial and in-frame only. With over 45,000 clones in the sample, the ten largest clones hold around 1.5%. As for this clone: The observed sequence ends 3 residues before the CDR3 terminus, with the missing tail filled in from the germline J gene.

Sequencing used blood buffy coat. The V and J genes are TRBV4-2 and TRBJ1-3; perhaps TRBD1 as D (5 bases). The clonotype was recovered from a woman between 18 and 75 years old with a cervical HPV16 infection that either progressed to CIN3+ or cleared (not recorded which). Incomplete CDR3 DNA: TGTGCCAGCAGCCAAGGGACAACTGGAAACACC. Amino acids: CASSQGTTGNT. The complete CDR3 sequence is CASSQGTTGNTIYF.